These 12 T cell receptor beta chains share one sample of origin, sequenced in a study of blood T cell repertoires in COVID-19. Here immunoSEQ multiplex PCR was the method, and the copy in TCRdb shows in-frame clones only, minus some. The sample lists 440,000 or so clones, about 89% occurring once. Sequencing used peripheral blood. These receptors all stem from a woman between 40 and 50 years old with COVID-19, enrolled during active disease.

The CDR3 coding sequence is TGCGCCAGCAGCCAAGCGGTAGCGGGCCGACGGAATGAGCAGTTCTTC. It is translated as CASSQAVAGRRNEQFF. This chain links TRBV4-3 with TRBJ2-1; 7 nucleotides agree with TRBD2. The germline V gene has CDR1 LGHNA and CDR2 YSLEER. Trimming cost V 1 base and J 7 bases; bases outside gene matches: 10. The CDR3 is made up of 16 amino acids.

The genes are TRBV27 and TRBJ1-5; D is possibly TRBD1 (6 bases). Trimming pared 6 bases from V and 7 bases from J, leaving 16 bases between. Germline CDR1 is MNHEY and CDR2 is SMNVEV (reference sequence). This CDR3 comprises 14 residues. CDR3 nucleotides: TGTGCCAGCAGCGAGTGGGGGGGCTGGCAGCCCCAGCATTTT. Translating it yields CASSEWGGWQPQHF.

V and J are TRBV9 and TRBJ1-5; unclear D gene. This CDR3 is built from 13 residues. The ends were cut back, 4 bases at V and 4 bases at J, with 9 bases in the middle. The V gene's germline CDR1 is SGDLS and CDR2 YYNGEE. The CDR3 DNA sequence: TGTGCCAGCAGCCGGGGAGGGAATCAGCCCCAGCATTTT. As protein: CASSRGGNQPQHF.

This chain connects TRBV18 to TRBJ1-3; TRBD1 is a possible D gene (5 bases). The CDR3 is 14 amino acids. Between the trimmed V and J ends, which lost 6 bases and 0 bases, there was a span of 9 bases. Per germline, CDR1 KGHSH and CDR2 LQKENI. CDR3: CASSKGRSGNTIYF. CDR3 nucleotides: TGTGCCAGCTCGAAGGGGCGCTCTGGAAACACCATATATTTT.

The V and J genes are TRBV11-2 and TRBJ1-2, with 7 bases that match TRBD1. Germline lookup yields CDR1 SGHAT and CDR2 FQNNGV. After removal of 5 bases from V and 3 bases from J, the junction contained 6 bases not matched to a gene. This CDR3 spans 14 amino acids. The CDR3 loop is CASSPTGEDYGYTF. DNA for the CDR3: TGTGCCAGCAGCCCCACAGGGGAGGACTATGGCTACACCTTC.

V and J are TRBV9 and TRBJ2-1, with 8 nucleotides matching TRBD2. The germline gives CDR1 SGDLS, CDR2 YYNGEE. The CDR3 consists of 15 residues. J was trimmed by 7 bases and V by 4 bases; bases with no gene match: 10. CDR3 residues: CASSLIGSGGNEQFF. The CDR3 DNA reads TGTGCCAGCAGCCTAATTGGGTCGGGGGGGAATGAGCAGTTCTTC.

J is TRBJ1-3 and V is TRBV18; tentatively, D is TRBD1 (5 bases). Trimming removed 2 bases from V and 0 bases from J, with 11 bases in between. CDR3 size: 16 residues. Germline V CDR1 and CDR2: KGHSH, LQKENI. DNA for the CDR3: TGTGCCAGCTCACCAGGGACTTTCCGCTCTGGAAACACCATATATTTT. This gives the protein CASSPGTFRSGNTIYF.

The V and J genes are TRBV9 and TRBJ2-3; 11 nucleotides agree with TRBD2. With V trimmed by 4 bases and J by 4 bases, 5 bases remained unmatched. The CDR3 consists of 15 residues. Germline V lookup: CDR1 SGDLS, CDR2 YYNGEE. CDR3 in DNA: TGTGCCAGCAGCATACTAGCGGGAGTGTCAGATACGCAGTATTTT. This codes for CASSILAGVSDTQYF.

The chain uses TRBV21-1 and TRBJ2-1; TRBD2 is taken as the D call from the table, unchecked against the DNA. TRBV21-1 is termed a pseudogene. This CDR3 region has 14 residues. The CDR3 spells CASGAGYGDNEQFF. CDR3 nucleotide sequence: TGTGCCAGCGGAGCGGGATATGGGGACAATGAGCAGTTCTTC.

The chain carries TRBV5-4 and TRBJ2-5, with 11 bases that match TRBD2. V lost 2 bases to trimming and J lost 5 bases; unmatched junction nucleotides: 5. The CDR3 contains 15 residues. Germline V gene lookup returns CDR1 SGHNT and CDR2 YYREEE (reference sequence). The chain's CDR3 is CASSLLAGGEETQYF. DNA of the CDR3: TGTGCCAGCAGCTTATTAGCGGGAGGGGAGGAGACCCAGTACTTC.

The V call is TRBV6-6, the J call TRBJ1-2, with TRBD1 matching 7 bases. Per germline, CDR1 MNHNY and CDR2 SVGAGI (reference sequence). V lost 2 bases and J lost 2; bases outside the gene matches: 2. This CDR3 region has 14 residues. The DNA for the CDR3 is TGTGCCAGCAGTTACCTACAGGGGAACTATGGCTACACCTTC. The encoded protein is CASSYLQGNYGYTF.

The V call is TRBV15, the J call TRBJ1-1; possibly TRBD1 for D (5 bases). The CDR3 sequence is 16 residues long. V lost 2 bases and J 11 bases, leaving 24 bases between the germline ends. Germline V gene sequence: CDR1 LNHNV, CDR2 YYDKDF (reference sequence). CDR3 bases: TGTGCCACCAGCAGAACCAGCGTGGGTCGGGGGATAGTTGCTTTCTTT. It is translated as CATSRTSVGRGIVAFF.